The clone carrying this TCR beta chain turned up a few times. Its matching antigen is unknown. This sample was taken from a study of T cell clones after liver transplantation. On the study more broadly: Until 12-24 months post-transplant, subjects got standard immunosuppression and no induction. Study-level findings and limits: A larger donor-reactive than third-party decline suggested partial antigen-specific deletion.

TCRdb keeps only in-frame clones here, not all; method: immunoSEQ multiplex PCR. The table has some 5,900 clones, about 30% seen once. The germline CDR1 and CDR2 sequences are SEHNR and FQNEAQ (reference sequence). The CDR3 has 16 amino acids. Trimming cost V 5 bases and J 4 bases; bases outside gene matches: 12. Proliferating CFSE-low MLR cells were sequenced to define alloreactive TCRbeta sequences. This receptor was obtained from a human patient who received a liver transplant. Among the T cells, some may be from the graft donor. Sequencing was done on a sample of CD4+ T cells from cultured PBMCs. The chain is built from TRBV7-9 and TRBJ2-3; 7 positions match TRBD2. CDR3 amino acids: CASSPTSRGLSDTQYF. Written as DNA, the CDR3 is TGTGCCAGCAGCCCGACTAGCCGGGGGTTATCAGATACGCAGTATTTT.